This T cell receptor (beta chain) derives from a study of cytomegalovirus exposure and HLA in healthy donors. CDR1 SNHLY and CDR2 FYNNEI come from the germline V gene. V dropped 7 bases and J dropped 3; count of bases not matched to a gene: 4. The CDR3 has 13 residues. The assay was immunoSEQ multiplex PCR, and TCRdb's table has in-frame clones only and misses some. This sample yields approximately 60,000 clones, of which around 90% are seen a single time; around 2.8% belongs to the top ten. The specimen sequenced was PBMCs. The V and J genes are TRBV2 and TRBJ2-7, with TRBD1 matching over 9 bases. The receptor was derived from a man aged 18 to 30 in good health and CMV-seronegative. Here the CDR3 DNA reads TGTGCCAGCATTGGGACAGGGTTCTACGAGCAGTACTTC. Amino acids: CASIGTGFYEQYF.